This paragraph reports one TCR beta chain. Antigen: not known. TCRdb reprocessed the 5' RACE reads with MiXCR, giving one entry per CDR3 protein. Of hundreds of thousands of distinct CDR3 sequences in the sample, more than 9% were seen once. The V gene end was trimmed by 3 bases and the J gene end by 5 bases; junction bases not matched to a gene: 9. CDR1 and CDR2 (germline): SGHDT, YYEEEE. The CDR3 is made up of 15 amino acids. This record belongs to a study of identical twins. All donors comprised healthy Caucasians. Points from the study as a whole: Carriage of fewer insertions was seen in abundant cord blood beta clonotypes, whereas memory repertoires showed none. The models gave estimates that fell short of the out-of-frame TCR alpha sharing seen in monozygotic twins.

The same specimen was also included in a second study, on yellow fever vaccine responses in identical twins.

The rearrangement links TRBV5-6 to TRBJ2-7; 9 bases map to TRBD1. This clonotype was sampled from a woman younger than 30 in good health. The material sequenced was PBMCs. CDR3 sequence (DNA): TGTGCCAGCAGCTCCTTGGGACAGGGTTTTAACGAGCAGTACTTC. It translates to CASSSLGQGFNEQYF.